This TCR beta chain was observed in a study of cytomegalovirus exposure and HLA in healthy donors. PCR was performed using 60 Vbeta and 13 Jbeta primers. The assay was immunoSEQ multiplex PCR, and TCRdb's table has in-frame clones only and misses some. This table holds 200,000 to 250,000 clones, around 80% found once. This CDR3 spans 12 amino acids. CDR1 and CDR2 (germline): GTSNPN, SVGIG (reference sequence). V shed 2 bases and J shed 5 bases, with 7 bases lying between them. The sample was PBMCs. The chain is built from TRBV30 and TRBJ1-5; D unclear. This clonotype originated in a woman aged 55-70 years in good health and CMV-seropositive. The CDR3 coding sequence is TGTGCCTGGAGTCCCAATTATCAGCCCCAGCATTTT. Its protein is CAWSPNYQPQHF. The full variable domain, with the rest looked up from reference TRBV30 and TRBJ1-5, is SQTIHQWPATLVQPVGSPLSLECTVEGTSNPNLYWYRQAAGRGLQLLFYSVGIGQISSEVPQNLSASRPQDRQFILSSKKLLLSDSGFYLCAWSPNYQPQHFGDGTRLSIL.